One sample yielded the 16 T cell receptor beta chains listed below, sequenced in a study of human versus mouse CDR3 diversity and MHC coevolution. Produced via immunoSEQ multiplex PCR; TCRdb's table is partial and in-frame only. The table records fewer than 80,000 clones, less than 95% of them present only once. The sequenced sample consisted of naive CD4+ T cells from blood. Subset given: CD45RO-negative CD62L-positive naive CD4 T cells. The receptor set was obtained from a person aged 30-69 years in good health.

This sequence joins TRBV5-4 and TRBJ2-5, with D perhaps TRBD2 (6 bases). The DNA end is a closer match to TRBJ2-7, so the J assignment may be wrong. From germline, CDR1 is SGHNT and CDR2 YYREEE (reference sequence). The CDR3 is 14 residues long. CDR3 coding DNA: TGTGCCAGCAGCTGGAACCGGGACTCCAGCGAGCAGTACTTC. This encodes CASSWNRDSSEQYF.

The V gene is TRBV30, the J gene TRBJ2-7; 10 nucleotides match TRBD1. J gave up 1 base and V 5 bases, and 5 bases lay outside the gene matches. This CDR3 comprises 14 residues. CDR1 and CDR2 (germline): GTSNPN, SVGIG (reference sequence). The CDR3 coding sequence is TGTGCCTGGGCAAGGACAGGGGGATCCTACGAGCAGTACTTC. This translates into CAWARTGGSYEQYF.

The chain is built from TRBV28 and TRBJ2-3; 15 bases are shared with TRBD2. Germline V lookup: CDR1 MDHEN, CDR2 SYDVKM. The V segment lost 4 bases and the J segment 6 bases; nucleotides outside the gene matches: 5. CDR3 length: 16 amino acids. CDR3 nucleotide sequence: TGTGCCAGCAGTTCCGGACTAGCGGGGGGGTTGGATACGCAGTATTTT. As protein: CASSSGLAGGLDTQYF.

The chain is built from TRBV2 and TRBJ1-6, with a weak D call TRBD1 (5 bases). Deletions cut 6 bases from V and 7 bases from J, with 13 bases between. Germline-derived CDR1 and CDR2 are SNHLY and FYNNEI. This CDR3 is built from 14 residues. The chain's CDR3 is CASSKDTANSPLHF. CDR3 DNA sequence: TGTGCCAGCAGCAAGGACACGGCCAATTCACCCCTCCACTTT.

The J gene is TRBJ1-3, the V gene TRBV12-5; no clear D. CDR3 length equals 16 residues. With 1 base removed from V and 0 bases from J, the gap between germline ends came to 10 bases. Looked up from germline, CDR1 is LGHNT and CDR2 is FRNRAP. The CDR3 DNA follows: TGTGCTAGTGGTTTGGGATCGAAGCACTCTGGAAACACCATATATTTT. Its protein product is CASGLGSKHSGNTIYF.

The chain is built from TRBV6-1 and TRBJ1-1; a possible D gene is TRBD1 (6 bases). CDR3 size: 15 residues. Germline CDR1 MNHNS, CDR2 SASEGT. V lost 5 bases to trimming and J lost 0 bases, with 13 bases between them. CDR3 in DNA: TGTGCCAGCAGTCCCGCAGGGGTTATGAACACTGAAGCTTTCTTT. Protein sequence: CASSPAGVMNTEAFF.

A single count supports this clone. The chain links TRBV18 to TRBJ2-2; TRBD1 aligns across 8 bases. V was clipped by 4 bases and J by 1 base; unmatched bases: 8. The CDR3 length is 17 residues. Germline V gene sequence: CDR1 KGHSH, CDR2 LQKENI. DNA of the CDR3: TGTGCCAGCTCACTTCTATCCGGGACAGGGAACACCGGGGAGCTGTTTTTT. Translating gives CASSLLSGTGNTGELFF.

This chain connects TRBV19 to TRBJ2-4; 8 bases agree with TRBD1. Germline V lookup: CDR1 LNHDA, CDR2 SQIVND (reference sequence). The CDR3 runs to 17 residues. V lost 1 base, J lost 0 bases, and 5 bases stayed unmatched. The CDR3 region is CASSIGAGGLAKNIQYF. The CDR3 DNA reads TGTGCCAGTAGTATAGGGGCAGGGGGCCTAGCCAAAAACATTCAGTACTTC.

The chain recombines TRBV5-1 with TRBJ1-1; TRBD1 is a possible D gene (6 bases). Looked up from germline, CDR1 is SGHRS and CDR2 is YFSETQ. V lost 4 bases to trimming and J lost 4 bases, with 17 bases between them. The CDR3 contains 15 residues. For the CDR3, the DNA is TGCGCCAGCAGCAATGGGCGGGGGCTGATCACTGAAGCTTTCTTT. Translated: CASSNGRGLITEAFF.

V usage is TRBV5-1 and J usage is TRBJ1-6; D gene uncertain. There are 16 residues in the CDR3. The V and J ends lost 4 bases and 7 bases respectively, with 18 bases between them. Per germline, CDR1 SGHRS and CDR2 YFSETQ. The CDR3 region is CASSPSDLSRNSPLHF. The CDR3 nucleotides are TGCGCCAGCAGCCCCTCAGACCTCTCGCGGAATTCACCCCTCCACTTT.

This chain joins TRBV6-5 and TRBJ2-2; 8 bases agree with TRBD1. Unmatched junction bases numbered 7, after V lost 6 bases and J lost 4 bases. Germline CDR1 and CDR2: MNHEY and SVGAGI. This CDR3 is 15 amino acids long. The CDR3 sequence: CASSRSGTGTGELFF. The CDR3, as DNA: TGTGCCAGCAGCCGATCCGGGACAGGCACCGGGGAGCTGTTTTTT.

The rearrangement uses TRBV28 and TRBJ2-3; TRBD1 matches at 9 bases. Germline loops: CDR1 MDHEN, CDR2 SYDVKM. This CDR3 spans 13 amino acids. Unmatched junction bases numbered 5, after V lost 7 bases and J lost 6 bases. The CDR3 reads CASMGQGVDTQYF. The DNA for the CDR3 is TGTGCCAGCATGGGACAGGGAGTTGATACGCAGTATTTT.

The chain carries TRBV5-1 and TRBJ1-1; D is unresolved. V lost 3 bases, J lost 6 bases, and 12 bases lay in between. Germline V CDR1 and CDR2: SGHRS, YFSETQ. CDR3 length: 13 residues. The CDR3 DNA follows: TGCGCCAGCAGCTCCGCCGCGGAGTCTGAAGCTTTCTTT. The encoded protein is CASSSAAESEAFF. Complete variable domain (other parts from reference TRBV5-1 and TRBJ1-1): KAGVTQTPRYLIKTRGQQVTLSCSPISGHRSVSWYQQTPGQGLQFLFEYFSETQRNKGNFPGRFSGRQFSNSRSEMNVSTLELGDSALYLCASSSAAESEAFFGQGTRLTVV.

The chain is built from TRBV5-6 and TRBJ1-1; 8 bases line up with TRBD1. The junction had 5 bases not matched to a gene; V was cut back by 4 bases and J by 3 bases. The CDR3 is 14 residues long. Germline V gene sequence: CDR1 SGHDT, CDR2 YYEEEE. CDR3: CASSPGQGYTEAFF. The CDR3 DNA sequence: TGTGCCAGCAGCCCCGGACAGGGTTACACTGAAGCTTTCTTT.

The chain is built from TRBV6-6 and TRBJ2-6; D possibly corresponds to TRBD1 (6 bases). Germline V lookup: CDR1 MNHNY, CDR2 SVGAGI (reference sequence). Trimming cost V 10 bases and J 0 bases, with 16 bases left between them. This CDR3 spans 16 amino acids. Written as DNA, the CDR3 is TGTGCCACGACCGACAGGCTAAGCTCTGGGGCCAACGTCCTGACTTTC. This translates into CATTDRLSSGANVLTF.

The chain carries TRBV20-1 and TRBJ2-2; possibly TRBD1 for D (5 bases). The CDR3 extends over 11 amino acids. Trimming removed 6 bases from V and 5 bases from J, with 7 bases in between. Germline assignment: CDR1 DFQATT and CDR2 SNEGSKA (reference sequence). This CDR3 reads CSATGTGELFF. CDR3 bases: TGCAGTGCCACAGGAACCGGGGAGCTGTTTTTT.